One TCR beta chain is described in this entry. Its antigen is unknown. This CDR3 spans 15 amino acids. V was shortened by 0 bases and J by 1 base, with 10 bases between the two germline ends. Germline CDR1 and CDR2: SGDLS and YYNGEE. The record originates from a study of T cells in tuberculosis. Study outcomes and limitations: Smaller distances to GMM-specific TCRs suggested their expansion in active tuberculosis.

Clones were read by immunoSEQ multiplex PCR, and TCRdb kept only the in-frame ones, dropping some. This sample yields tens of thousands of clones, of which 90% to 95% are seen a single time; approximately 7.6% belongs to the top ten. This clonotype was obtained from a donor aged 10-29 years with latent tuberculosis or without tuberculosis infection. The J gene is TRBJ1-1, the V gene TRBV9, with TRBD1 as a possible D gene (6 bases). The material sequenced was PBMCs. The CDR3 sequence is CASSVGSRGNTEAFF. The CDR3 DNA follows: TGTGCCAGCAGCGTAGGCTCCAGGGGGAACACTGAAGCTTTCTTT.